Each of the 26 T cell receptor beta chains below was sequenced from the same sample in a study of blood T cell repertoires in COVID-19 (TCRdb year 2020). Receptor amplification or capture employed the immunoSEQ multiplex PCR assay. The clones in this table, taken by TCRdb from immuneACCESS, are in-frame only. Not every clone is retained; where verified, under half of the shortfall comes from an unresolved V gene, and the cause of the rest is unknown. The sample data list fewer than 500,000 clones, and around 87% of these were observed just once. The top ten clones comprise 1% to 1.5% of the sample. The source material was PBMCs or T cells enriched from blood (not recorded which). Receptor source: a man in his thirties or forties who had recovered from COVID-19.

The rearrangement joins TRBV4-1 to TRBJ1-4, with unresolved D. CDR1 MGHRA and CDR2 YSYEKL come from the germline V gene. V lost 1 base to trimming and J lost 3 bases, with 9 bases between them. CDR3 size: 15 residues. CDR3 nucleotides: TGCGCCAGCAGCCAAGCCGAGGGAGCTAATGAAAAACTGTTTTTT. Residues: CASSQAEGANEKLFF.

The V gene is TRBV18, the J gene TRBJ1-1; 8 bases map to TRBD1. CDR1 and CDR2 (germline): KGHSH, LQKENI. This CDR3 is 15 amino acids long. J gave up 8 bases and V 2 bases, and 10 bases lay outside the gene matches. The CDR3 spells CASSPRTGTIREAFF. The CDR3 DNA sequence: TGTGCCAGCTCACCAAGGACAGGGACAATTAGGGAAGCTTTCTTT.

The chain uses TRBV9 and TRBJ1-4; TRBD1 agrees at 8 bases. The germline gives CDR1 SGDLS, CDR2 YYNGEE. The V segment lost 4 bases and the J segment 2 bases; nucleotides outside the gene matches: 7. The CDR3 extends over 16 amino acids. The CDR3, as DNA: TGTGCCAGCAGCATAAGACCAGGGGGCACTAATGAAAAACTGTTTTTT. This translates into CASSIRPGGTNEKLFF. The entire variable domain, with the rest obtained from reference TRBV9 and TRBJ1-4, is as follows: DSGVTQTPKHLITATGQRVTLRCSPRSGDLSVYWYQQSLDQGLQFLIQYYNGEERAKGNILERFSAQQFPDLHSELNLSSLELGDSALYFCASSIRPGGTNEKLFFGSGTQLSVL.

The J gene is TRBJ1-1, the V gene TRBV2, with a weak D call TRBD1 (6 bases). The V and J ends lost 9 bases and 1 base respectively, with 12 bases between them. This CDR3 contains 13 residues. CDR1 and CDR2 from the germline V gene are SNHLY and FYNNEI. The CDR3 loop reads CASRGQQNTEAFF. The CDR3 nucleotides are TGTGCCAGTAGGGGACAACAGAACACTGAAGCTTTCTTT. Combining the CDR3 with reference TRBV2 and TRBJ1-1 gives the whole variable domain EPEVTQTPSHQVTQMGQEVILRCVPISNHLYFYWYRQILGQKVEFLVSFYNNEISEKSEIFDDQFSVERPDGSNFTLKIRSTKLEDSAMYFCASRGQQNTEAFFGQGTRLTVV.

The genes are TRBV30 and TRBJ2-7, with unresolved D. Per germline, CDR1 GTSNPN and CDR2 SVGIG (reference sequence). The CDR3 sequence is 12 residues long. The V end lost 2 bases, the J end lost 3 bases, and 8 bases lay between the germline ends. Here the CDR3 reads CAWSKTGYEQYF. As DNA, the CDR3 is TGTGCCTGGAGTAAAACGGGCTACGAGCAGTACTTC.

J is TRBJ1-5 and V is TRBV7-6; D perhaps matches TRBD1 (6 bases). Trimming removed 4 bases at V and 5 bases at J, with 9 bases between. CDR3 length equals 13 residues. Germline-derived CDR1 and CDR2 are SGHVS and FNYEAQ. In DNA, the CDR3 is TGTGCCAGCAGCTGGGGGCGAGATCAGCCCCAGCATTTT. Its protein is CASSWGRDQPQHF. Complete variable domain (other parts from reference TRBV7-6 and TRBJ1-5): GAGVSQSPRYKVTKRGQDVALRCDPISGHVSLYWYRQALGQGPEFLTYFNYEAQQDKSGLPNDRFSAERPEGSISTLTIQRTEQRDSAMYRCASSWGRDQPQHFGDGTRLSIL.

The chain links TRBV7-2 to TRBJ1-2, with TRBD1 as a possible D gene (6 bases). Germline CDR1 and CDR2: SGHTA and FQGNSA. V lost 1 base to trimming and J lost 4 bases, with 13 bases between them. This CDR3 is 15 amino acids long. Here the CDR3 DNA reads TGTGCCAGCAGCTTAGAACTGGGAGGGGGCTATGGCTACACCTTC. It translates to CASSLELGGGYGYTF.

About this clone: Germline and junction disagree at one end, which may indicate a read error. The chain links TRBV6-5 to TRBJ2-7; D not resolved. The CDR3 length is 12 residues. Germline values: CDR1 MNHEY, CDR2 SVGAGI. Here the CDR3 reads CASIGLSSEQYF. As DNA, the CDR3 is TGTGCCAGCATCGGGTTGTCCTCCGAGCAGTACTTC.

The chain links TRBV7-6 to TRBJ2-6, with D unresolved. The germline V gene has CDR1 SGHVS and CDR2 FNYEAQ. Deletions cut 5 bases from V and 0 bases from J, with 8 bases between. This CDR3 is 15 amino acids long. The CDR3 here is CASSPIDSGANVLTF. CDR3 DNA sequence: TGTGCCAGCAGCCCTATCGACTCTGGGGCCAACGTCCTGACTTTC.

The genes are TRBV18 and TRBJ1-4, with TRBD1 matching over 7 bases. CDR3 length: 19 residues. The V gene's germline CDR1 is KGHSH and CDR2 LQKENI. V lost 0 bases and J lost 7; bases outside the gene matches: 17. CDR3 sequence (DNA): TGTGCCAGCTCACCACCGCTCACAGGGGTAGTAGCGGTGGGTGAAAAACTGTTTTTT. Translated, it gives CASSPPLTGVVAVGEKLFF.

The J gene is TRBJ1-5, the V gene TRBV19, with 7 bases aligning to TRBD1. J was trimmed by 0 bases and V by 11 bases; bases with no gene match: 10. The CDR3 spans 15 residues. The germline CDR1 and CDR2 sequences are LNHDA and SQIVND (reference sequence). The CDR3 DNA follows: TGTGCCGGAAGAACAGGGGTGAATAGCAATCAGCCCCAGCATTTT. Protein: CAGRTGVNSNQPQHF.

The genes are TRBV2 and TRBJ2-1; TRBD1 aligns across 9 bases. Trimming removed 1 base from V and 6 bases from J; junction bases left unmatched: 4. CDR1 and CDR2 from the germline V gene are SNHLY and FYNNEI. The length of the CDR3 is 15 residues. DNA for the CDR3: TGTGCCAGCAGTGAAGGGGGACAGGGCGGCAATGAGCAGTTCTTC. Protein product: CASSEGGQGGNEQFF.

The table lists this clone with a count of one. This chain joins TRBV28 and TRBJ2-1, with TRBD2 matching over 10 bases. The CDR3 covers 18 residues. In germline, CDR1 is MDHEN, CDR2 SYDVKM. Unmatched junction bases numbered 12, after V lost 6 bases and J lost 1 base. CDR3 sequence reads: CASSTQRGLARSYNEQFF. The CDR3 DNA reads TGTGCCAGCAGCACACAAAGGGGACTAGCGAGGTCCTACAATGAGCAGTTCTTC.

The rearrangement uses TRBV28 and TRBJ1-5; 7 nucleotides align to TRBD1. V was pared by 6 bases and J by 4 bases, with 3 bases of the junction left unmatched. CDR1 and CDR2 from the germline V gene are MDHEN and SYDVKM. The CDR3 extends over 13 amino acids. The DNA for the CDR3 is TGTGCCAGCAGGGGACAGACTAATCAGCCCCAGCATTTT. Its protein product is CASRGQTNQPQHF.

This chain uses TRBV3-1 (or the pseudogene TRBV3-2) with TRBJ2-3, with TRBD1 matching over 11 bases. Germline values: CDR1 LGHDT, CDR2 YNNKEL (reference sequence). Trimming at V came to 1 base and at J to 4 bases, leaving 7 bases not matched to a gene. The CDR3 extends over 17 amino acids. The CDR3 DNA follows: TGTGCCAGCAGCCAAGCTGGACAGGGGGCCTTCGCAGATACGCAGTATTTT. It codes for CASSQAGQGAFADTQYF.

V gene TRBV28 combines with J gene TRBJ1-2, with TRBD1 matching over 9 bases. CDR3 length: 15 residues. J gave up 7 bases and V 3 bases, and 9 bases lay outside the gene matches. Germline V CDR1 and CDR2: MDHEN, SYDVKM. The CDR3 DNA reads as TGTGCCAGCAGTTTGGTACCGGGACAGGGACCTGGCTACACCTTC. Its translation is CASSLVPGQGPGYTF.

V is TRBV19 and J is TRBJ1-1; the D gene is possibly TRBD1 (6 bases). The CDR3 is 15 amino acids. Germline assignment: CDR1 LNHDA and CDR2 SQIVND (reference sequence). V lost 4 bases and J 0 bases, leaving 12 bases between the germline ends. The CDR3 loop is CASSTSGVMNTEAFF. CDR3 nucleotide sequence: TGTGCCAGTAGTACCTCAGGGGTCATGAACACTGAAGCTTTCTTT.

The chain uses TRBV7-3 and TRBJ2-7, with TRBD1 as a possible D gene (6 bases). The germline V gene encodes CDR1 SGHTA and CDR2 FQGTGA. CDR3 length: 13 residues. Trimming cost V 5 bases and J 6 bases, with 14 bases left between them. The CDR3 DNA follows: TGTGCCAGCAGCAAATACTCAGGGGTCGAGCAGTACTTC. This codes for CASSKYSGVEQYF.

V is TRBV19 and J is TRBJ1-6, with TRBD1 as a possible D gene (5 bases). The CDR3 contains 12 residues. Germline V lookup: CDR1 LNHDA, CDR2 SQIVND (reference sequence). Trimming left V 5 bases short and J 12 bases short, with 11 bases between. The CDR3 sequence: CASSPGYEPLHF. Here the CDR3 DNA reads TGTGCCAGTAGTCCAGGGTATGAACCCCTCCACTTT.

This clone has only a few counts. The chain uses TRBV3-1 (or the pseudogene TRBV3-2) and TRBJ2-7; 8 nucleotides agree with TRBD2. Germline V gene data show CDR1 as LGHDT and CDR2 as YNNKEL (reference sequence). The CDR3 has 15 residues. Losses at the gene ends were 0 bases for V and 4 bases for J; bases not matched to a gene: 5. CDR3 bases: TGTGCCAGCAGCCAAGATCAACTAGCGGCGTACGAGCAGTACTTC. The encoded protein is CASSQDQLAAYEQYF.

This sequence joins TRBV14 and TRBJ1-5; no clear D gene. Trimming removed 2 bases at V and 5 bases at J, with 7 bases between. Germline assignment: CDR1 SGHDN and CDR2 FVKESK. The CDR3 loop spans 13 amino acids. CDR3 nucleotide sequence: TGTGCCAGCAGCCAACATAGATATCAGCCCCAGCATTTT. Its translation is CASSQHRYQPQHF. Full variable domain (missing parts from reference TRBV14 and TRBJ1-5): EAGVTQFPSHSVIEKGQTVTLRCDPISGHDNLYWYRRVMGKEIKFLLHFVKESKQDESGMPNNRFLAERTGGTYSTLKVQPAELEDSGVYFCASSQHRYQPQHFGDGTRLSIL.

V gene TRBV5-6 combines with J gene TRBJ1-2, with 9 nucleotides matching TRBD1. Germline V lookup: CDR1 SGHDT, CDR2 YYEEEE. The J segment lost 5 bases and the V segment lost 4 bases, leaving 6 bases of the junction unmatched. The CDR3 loop spans 14 amino acids. The CDR3: CASSRRQGGYGYTF. The CDR3 DNA is TGTGCCAGCAGCCGAAGACAGGGGGGTTATGGCTACACCTTC. The variable domain in full, with the rest retrieved from reference TRBV5-6 and TRBJ1-2, is DAGVTQSPTHLIKTRGQQVTLRCSPKSGHDTVSWYQQALGQGPQFIFQYYEEEERQRGNFPDRFSGHQFPNYSSELNVNALLLGDSALYLCASSRRQGGYGYTFGSGTRLTVV.

The rearrangement uses TRBV13 and TRBJ2-7; 7 bases line up with TRBD1. J lost 7 bases, V lost 4 bases, and 7 bases had no gene match. The CDR3 length is 13 residues. The V gene's germline CDR1 is PRHDT and CDR2 FYEKMQ (reference sequence). The CDR3 reads CASSSRTGREQYF. In DNA, the CDR3 is TGTGCCAGCAGCTCCCGGACAGGTAGAGAGCAGTACTTC.

This clone has only a few counts. The rearrangement links TRBV4-1 to TRBJ1-4; no reliable D call. Germline CDR1 reads MGHRA; CDR2 reads YSYEKL. The CDR3 runs 16 residues. Trimming removed 1 base at V and 7 bases at J, with 16 bases between. The CDR3 nucleotides are TGCGCCAGCAGCCAAGTTCCCAAGACTGTCCCTGAAAAACTGTTTTTT. This sequence encodes CASSQVPKTVPEKLFF.

V usage is TRBV12-5 and J usage is TRBJ2-1; TRBD1 matches at 9 bases. Germline CDR1 reads LGHNT; CDR2 reads FRNRAP. J gave up 7 bases and V 6 bases, and 7 bases lay outside the gene matches. The CDR3 is 14 residues long. This chain's CDR3 is CASGPGQGMNEQFF. As DNA, the CDR3 is TGTGCTAGTGGCCCGGGACAGGGCATGAATGAGCAGTTCTTC.

The chain combines TRBV5-1 with TRBJ2-7; D call uncertain. Germline V gene data show CDR1 as SGHRS and CDR2 as YFSETQ. The V and J ends lost 4 bases and 5 bases respectively, with 19 bases between them. The CDR3 is made up of 15 amino acids. The CDR3 DNA reads as TGCGCCAGCAGCCATCTCGGGTACGTCGGAGACGAGCAGTACTTC. Translating it yields CASSHLGYVGDEQYF.